Described below is a single T cell receptor beta chain sequence and its context. Antigen unknown. TCR beta cDNA libraries had unique molecular identifiers. Yield was roughly 0.5 million cDNA molecules from approximately 0.91 to 9.4 million T cells. TCRdb used MiXCR to reprocess the PCR reads, holding one entry per CDR3 protein. Found here are approximately 660,000 distinct CDR3 sequences, approximately 59% of them singletons; the top ten hold about 11%. V trimming: 2 bases; J trimming: 4 bases; junction bases outside the gene matches: 8. The CDR3 consists of 16 residues. The source of the sample is a study of post-analysis software for immune sequencing data. The wider study: Relapsing-remitting, secondary progressive and progressive-relapsing multiple sclerosis courses were included. Regarding the study as a whole: Pronounced co-clustering by F measure was evident among identically batched samples. Four to six TRBV segments were significantly more frequent in patients than in controls. TRBV5-6, TRBV5-1 and TRBV20-1 were among these segments.

Sequenced input: blood. The TCR sequence derives from a girl aged 2 to 9 with multiple sclerosis. The rearrangement joins TRBV12-3 or TRBV12-4 to TRBJ2-3, with 8 bases aligning to TRBD2. The DNA of the CDR3 is TGTGCCAGCAGTTTATGGCCCGGGGGGGACGCAGATACGCAGTATTTT. As protein: CASSLWPGGDADTQYF.